This TCR beta chain was profiled in a study of T cell responses to AZD1222 COVID-19 vaccine. Per germline, CDR1 MGHDK and CDR2 SYGVNS. This CDR3 contains 11 residues. Trimming took 5 bases from V and 3 from J, leaving 4 bases between them. Regarding the study as a whole: There were repertoire samples only from the period after the peak T cell response. Only six individuals given AZD1222 were seropositive at baseline.

Some clones are missing from TCRdb's copy, which holds only in-frame ones; the method was immunoSEQ multiplex PCR. The top ten clones hold over 6% of a sample with about 150,000 clones, roughly nine tenths of them seen once. On this clone itself: Antigen specificity is unknown.

The source was peripheral blood, collected after recovery from COVID-19. This chain connects TRBV25-1 to TRBJ2-5; D is unresolved. The source is an adult who had recovered from COVID-19. The DNA for the CDR3 is TGTGCCAGCAGTCCCAAAGAGACCCAGTACTTC. This translates into CASSPKETQYF.